This T cell receptor beta chain was captured in a study of control samples from healthy donors and cancer patients. Looked up from germline, CDR1 is MNHEY and CDR2 is SVGAGI. This CDR3 has 14 residues. The V and J ends lost 10 bases and 2 bases, in that order; junction bases with no gene match: 11. TCRdb keeps only in-frame clones here, not all; method: immunoSEQ multiplex PCR. Altogether about 39,000 clones are present, around 80% being singletons, with the ten largest covering around a fifth. V gene TRBV6-5 combines with J gene TRBJ2-7, with 7 nucleotides matching TRBD1. This sequence originates from a woman aged 55-69 years with lung cancer. Sequenced material: PBMCs. CDR3 sequence (DNA): TGTGCCACCAACCAACCCACAGGGGCCTACGAGCAGTACTTC. Translated, it gives CATNQPTGAYEQYF.